The 21 T cell receptor beta chains given below trace back to one sample, sequenced in a study of Graves' ophthalmopathy and Graves' hyperthyroidism. The sequenced template was RNA, covering the TCR beta CDR3 region. Amplification began with first-round RT-PCR using HTBI primers, then second-round multiplex PCR was performed. TCRdb itself ran the multiplex PCR reads through MiXCR, one entry per CDR3 protein. The data hold around 1,200,000 distinct CDR3 sequences, with about two fifths observed a single time. Material for sequencing was peripheral blood or thyroid tissue (not recorded which). The receptors shown here come from an adult man with Graves' hyperthyroidism.

The chain employs TRBV29-1 and TRBJ1-2; TRBD1 agrees at 12 bases. The CDR3 is 13 amino acids. Germline lookup yields CDR1 SQVTM and CDR2 ANQGSEA. V was clipped by 8 bases and J by 6 bases; unmatched bases: 7. Here the CDR3 reads CSLYRDRGHGYTF. Here the CDR3 DNA reads TGCAGCTTATACCGGGACAGGGGGCATGGCTACACCTTC.

The V gene is TRBV19, the J gene TRBJ1-5, with TRBD1 matching over 11 bases. Losses at the gene ends were 7 bases for V and 5 bases for J; bases not matched to a gene: 13. Germline V gene sequence: CDR1 LNHDA, CDR2 SQIVND (reference sequence). The CDR3 is 17 amino acids. CDR3 nucleotides: TGTGCCAGTAACCCGGGACAGGGGGGGGGCGCGGATCAGCCCCAGCATTTT. This encodes CASNPGQGGGADQPQHF. Filled out from reference TRBV19 and TRBJ1-5, the complete variable domain reads DGGITQSPKYLFRKEGQNVTLSCEQNLNHDAMYWYRQDPGQGLRLIYYSQIVNDFQKGDIAEGYSVSREKKESFPLTVTSAQKNPTAFYLCASNPGQGGGADQPQHFGDGTRLSIL.

The CDR3 loop reads CASRPPRDRDGGYTF. In DNA, the CDR3 is TGTGCCAGCAGGCCCCCCCGGGACAGGGACGGTGGCTACACCTTC. The chain has TRBV3-2 and TRBJ1-2; no check of the table's D call, TRBD1, against the DNA was made. TRBV3-2 is a known pseudogene. The length of the CDR3 is 15 residues.

This clonotype was picked up many times. The V call is TRBV11-2, the J call TRBJ1-6; D is ambiguous. V was cut by 4 bases and J by 14 bases, with 15 bases left in between. Germline V gene sequence: CDR1 SGHAT, CDR2 FQNNGV. The CDR3 length is 13 residues. The CDR3 bases are TGTGCCAGCAGCTCCTACCGACCCAAGGCCCTCCACTTT. Translation: CASSSYRPKALHF.

This clonotype appeared many times. The chain links TRBV4-3 to TRBJ1-2; perhaps TRBD1 as D (6 bases). V lost 1 base and J lost 4, with 13 bases in between. The CDR3 loop spans 15 amino acids. Germline lookup yields CDR1 LGHNA and CDR2 YSLEER. The CDR3 sequence is CASSQGRTVTYGYTF. The CDR3 DNA reads TGCGCCAGCAGCCAAGGCAGGACAGTTACCTATGGCTACACCTTC.

The chain links TRBV7-2 to TRBJ2-7; 10 bases fit TRBD1. CDR1 is SGHTA, CDR2 FQGNSA, per germline. The length of the CDR3 is 14 residues. The V segment lost 6 bases and the J segment 5 bases; nucleotides outside the gene matches: 7. The CDR3 nucleotides are TGTGCCAGCAGTTTGGGACAGGGGATCGACGAGCAGTACTTC. Translating it yields CASSLGQGIDEQYF.

This clonotype was counted many times. The chain has TRBV12-3 or TRBV12-4 and TRBJ1-6; D gene uncertain. This CDR3 contains 14 residues. Between the trimmed V and J ends, which lost 7 bases and 7 bases, there was a span of 14 bases. CDR3 nucleotide sequence: TGTGCCAGCACCGGAGGTGCAGAGAATTCACCCCTCCACTTT. As protein: CASTGGAENSPLHF.

As concerns this clonotype: The CDR3 ends on some other residue instead of the conserved phenylalanine or tryptophan, so this is likely a read error. The DNA is omitted, as the CDR3 cannot be located on it reliably, and the CDR3 follows TCRdb's listing. The chain links TRBV9 to TRBJ2-1; TRBD1 reflects the table's D call only, with no check against the DNA. CDR1 SGDLS and CDR2 YYNGEE come from the germline V gene. Both ends counted, the CDR3 spans 12 residues. The CDR3 reads CASSRIGGQGAT.

The J gene is TRBJ1-5, the V gene TRBV3-1; D call uncertain. There are 13 residues in the CDR3. V was clipped by 1 base and J by 11 bases, with 12 bases between them. Germline CDR1 is LGHDT and CDR2 is YNNKEL (reference sequence). The CDR3 here is CASSQAELETQHF. CDR3 DNA sequence: TGTGCCAGCAGCCAAGCAGAGCTAGAGACCCAGCATTTT.

This chain joins TRBV24-1 and TRBJ1-1; no clear D. Germline lookup yields CDR1 KGHDR and CDR2 SFDVKD. The CDR3 has 15 residues. The V end was cut by 3 bases, the J end by 5 bases, with 15 bases between. CDR3 nucleotide sequence: TGTGCCACCAGTGATACGCGAACTGGGGAGACTGAAGCTTTCTTT. This sequence encodes CATSDTRTGETEAFF.

This clonotype was recorded only once. This may stem from a read error, because a much larger clone lies one nucleotide away. The rearrangement links TRBV7-9 to TRBJ2-6; TRBD1 agrees at 9 bases. With V trimmed by 5 bases and J by 2 bases, 10 bases remained unmatched. CDR1 is SEHNR, CDR2 FQNEAQ, per germline (reference sequence). The CDR3 is 18 amino acids. The CDR3 nucleotides read TGTGCCAGCAGCGGCCGGGACAGGGTGACTCCTGGGGCCAACGTCCTGACTTTC. It translates to CASSGRDRVTPGANVLTF.

Comment on this clonotype: Being one base from a much bigger clone, this may be a read error. J is TRBJ1-1 and V is TRBV7-3; D unclear. Germline V gene lookup returns CDR1 SGHTA and CDR2 FQGTGA. V was cut by 1 base and J by 4 bases, with 13 bases left in between. This CDR3 has 15 amino acids. The CDR3, as DNA: TGTGCCAGCAGCTTAAGAGCGACGACGATCACTGAAGCTTTCTTT. Residues: CASSLRATTITEAFF.

This clonotype was seen ten or more times. CDR3 sequence: CASSRGGGNTEAFF. Here the CDR3 DNA reads TGTGCCAGCAGCCGAGGGGGGGGGAACACTGAAGCTTTCTTT. The chain joins TRBV7-9 to TRBJ1-1, with TRBD1 as a possible D gene (6 bases). CDR3 size: 14 residues. CDR1 is SEHNR, CDR2 FQNEAQ, per germline (reference sequence). V lost 5 bases and J lost 1, with 11 bases in between.

V is TRBV15 and J is TRBJ2-5; possibly TRBD2 for D (5 bases). With 2 bases removed from V and 4 bases from J, the gap between germline ends came to 11 bases. In germline, CDR1 is LNHNV, CDR2 YYDKDF (reference sequence). The CDR3 loop spans 14 amino acids. The CDR3 DNA sequence: TGTGCCACCAGCAGAACTAGAAAGGGAGAGACCCAGTACTTC. Translated: CATSRTRKGETQYF.

This clonotype occurred a few times. The genes are TRBV4-1 and TRBJ1-5; D possibly corresponds to TRBD1 (6 bases). Looked up from germline, CDR1 is MGHRA and CDR2 is YSYEKL. Trimming removed 3 bases at V and 0 bases at J, with 9 bases between. The CDR3 has 15 residues. In nucleotides, the CDR3 is TGCGCCAGCAGCCACCGACAGGTTAGCAATCAGCCCCAGCATTTT. The encoded protein is CASSHRQVSNQPQHF.

At least ten counts were recorded for this clonotype. The chain uses TRBV12-3 or TRBV12-4 and TRBJ2-7; the match to TRBD1 covers 8 bases. The CDR3 has 14 residues. Trimming cost V 2 bases and J 3 bases; bases outside gene matches: 3. The CDR3 loop is CASSLLGQDYEQYF. The CDR3 region has the DNA TGTGCCAGCAGTTTATTGGGACAGGACTACGAGCAGTACTTC.

This clonotype was observed at least ten times. CDR3 nucleotides: TGCAGTGCGTACACAACAGGGGGCCCCAATCAGCCCCAGCATTTT. It translates to CSAYTTGGPNQPQHF. The chain recombines TRBV20-1 with TRBJ1-5, with TRBD1 identical over 9 bases. V lost 6 bases and J lost 3; bases outside the gene matches: 9. The CDR3 runs 15 residues. The germline gives CDR1 DFQATT, CDR2 SNEGSKA (reference sequence).

The chain uses TRBV6-5 and TRBJ2-5; no firm D call. CDR3 size: 12 residues. CDR1 MNHEY and CDR2 SVGAGI come from the germline V gene. The V end was cut by 6 bases, the J end by 7 bases, with 12 bases between. The CDR3 region is CASSNPSGTQYF. For the CDR3, the DNA is TGTGCCAGCAGCAATCCCTCGGGGACCCAGTACTTC.

Notes on this clonotype: The junction departs from germline at one end; a sequencing error may be responsible. This chain links TRBV10-3 with TRBJ1-1; TRBD1 matches 7 bases. Per the germline V gene, CDR1 is ENHRY and CDR2 is SYGVKD. The CDR3 has 12 amino acids. The CDR3 is CAISDFPAGQIF. CDR3 coding DNA: TGTGCCATCAGTGATTTTCCAGCGGGACAGATCTTT.

The chain links TRBV6-6 to TRBJ1-5, with TRBD1 as a possible D gene (6 bases). The CDR3 spans 12 residues. CDR1 and CDR2 (germline): MNHNY, SVGAGI (reference sequence). V was cut by 7 bases and J by 7 bases, with 11 bases left in between. This CDR3 is CASKGTRQPQHF. For the CDR3, the DNA is TGTGCCAGCAAGGGGACACGACAGCCCCAGCATTTT.

The rearrangement links TRBV29-1 to TRBJ1-2; D unclear. V was trimmed by 1 base and J by 5 bases, leaving 11 bases between them. From germline, CDR1 is SQVTM and CDR2 ANQGSEA. The CDR3 length is 13 residues. The CDR3 sequence is CSVEVAGGYGYTF. The CDR3 DNA reads as TGCAGCGTTGAAGTAGCGGGAGGTTATGGCTACACCTTC.